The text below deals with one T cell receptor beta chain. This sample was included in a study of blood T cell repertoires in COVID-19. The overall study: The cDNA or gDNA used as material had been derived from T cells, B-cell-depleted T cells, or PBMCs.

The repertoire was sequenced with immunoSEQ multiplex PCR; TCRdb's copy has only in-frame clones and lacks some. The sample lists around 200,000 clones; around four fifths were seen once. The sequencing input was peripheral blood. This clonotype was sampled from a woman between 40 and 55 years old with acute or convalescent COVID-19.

DNA of the CDR3: TGTGCCAGCGTCCTCGGCCCAACCTGGGGGGGGCCTCATGGCTACACCTTC. Encoded protein: CASVLGPTWGGPHGYTF. The rearrangement joins TRBV5-4 to TRBJ1-2, with D tentatively TRBD1 (6 bases). Per germline, CDR1 SGHNT and CDR2 YYREEE (reference sequence). This CDR3 has 17 residues. V was cut by 7 bases and J by 6 bases, with 28 bases left in between.